The entry that follows covers one T cell receptor (beta chain) sequence. Its antigen is unknown. Germline V gene sequence: CDR1 MNHEY, CDR2 SMNVEV (reference sequence). This CDR3 has 12 amino acids. Trimming cost V 7 bases and J 7 bases; bases outside gene matches: 7. The data stem from a study of shared clonotypes between healthy human individuals. Study-level points and caveats: Naive CD4 clonotype sharing across a handful of donors was around 5%.

Original handling: ImmunoSEQ output lacked quality scores and full-length reads, limiting matched filtering. TCRdb's copy holds only in-frame clones and misses some; the assay was immunoSEQ multiplex PCR. The D gene and trimming were derived from the DNA, and the V and J assignments and clone size from that table. The sample lists about 2.4 million clones, 80% to 95% occurring once. Each of the donors was a healthy adult who was HIV-negative and had not had a recent acute infection or vaccination. CD4+ cell separation produced CD45RA+ naive and CD45RA-negative memory subsets. The sample comprised naive CD4+ T cells from PBMCs. As for subset: CD45RA+ positively selected. This receptor was identified in a man aged 18 to 30 in good health. Some clones in this sample may be carry-over from other donors' samples. The rearrangement joins TRBV27 to TRBJ2-7; 7 nucleotides line up with TRBD2. CDR3 in amino acids: CASTPRLAEQYF. In nucleotides, the CDR3 is TGTGCCAGCACCCCCCGACTAGCAGAGCAGTACTTC.